The present T cell receptor beta chain was sequenced within a study of vaccination effects on CD4 cells after COVID-19. Assay: immunoSEQ multiplex PCR; the TCRdb copy retains only in-frame clones and omits some. The profile covers roughly 59,000 clones, with roughly 80% appearing a single time and 1.5% to 2% taken by the ten largest. Only one count was recorded for this clone. What it binds is unknown. The CDR3 is 15 amino acids. Trimming left V 3 bases short and J 0 bases short, with 12 bases between. Germline-derived CDR1 and CDR2 are SGDLS and YYNGEE. CD4+ T cells specific for antigen were expanded with viral peptide pools by the ViraFEST assay before sequencing. The culture ran for 10 days, and then CD4+ T cells were isolated. Vaccination of participants consisted of two doses of either the BNT162b2 or mRNA-1273 vaccine.

The source was CD4+ T cells from PBMCs cultured with HCoV-OC43 spike peptides, collected after COVID-19 vaccination. Regarding subset: HCoV-OC43 spike overlapping peptide pool stimulation. The rearrangement links TRBV9 to TRBJ1-1, with a weak D call TRBD1 (5 bases). This sequence originates from a human donor who received a COVID-19 vaccine. CDR3 residues: CASSAQGTMNTEAFF. CDR3 DNA sequence: TGTGCCAGCAGCGCCCAGGGCACGATGAACACTGAAGCTTTCTTT.